A selection of T cell receptor beta chains follows, all from one sample in a study of shared clonotypes between healthy human individuals. Libraries were prepared by immunoSEQ multiplex PCR; TCRdb keeps only in-frame clonotypes and omits some of them. The top ten clones hold 0.1% to 0.15% of a sample with some 2,400,000 clones, more than 90% of them seen once. The sequencing sample was made of naive CD4+ T cells sorted from blood. The receptors were sampled from a man aged 18 to 30 in good health. The CDR3 runs from the conserved cysteine through the conserved F or W. The D gene is left open where the match is weak. Size is stated for part of the rows, as once, few or many counts, or as a class when the clone is expanded.

size,length,J,V,D,CDR3,DNA
-,16,TRBJ2-2,TRBV10-2,TRBD1,CASSGPGTGVSGELFF,TGCGCCAGCAGTGGGCCCGGGACAGGGGTTTCCGGGGAGCTGTTTTTT
-,15,TRBJ2-3,TRBV27,-,CASSFWVSSTDTQYF,TGTGCCAGCAGTTTTTGGGTATCTAGCACAGATACGCAGTATTTT
-,13,TRBJ2-7,TRBV7-2,-,CASSLAASYEQYF,TGTGCCAGCAGCTTGGCCGCATCCTACGAGCAGTACTTC
-,13,TRBJ2-7,TRBV2,-,CASSRDITYEQYF,TGTGCCAGCAGTCGGGACATTACCTACGAGCAGTACTTC
-,16,TRBJ2-2,TRBV5-4,TRBD2,CASSSRAGRGTGELFF,TGTGCCAGCAGCTCCCGAGCCGGGAGGGGGACCGGGGAGCTGTTTTTT
-,13,TRBJ2-1,TRBV2,TRBD2,CASSDSGIYEQFF,TGTGCCAGCAGTGATAGCGGGATCTATGAGCAGTTCTTC
-,14,TRBJ2-3,TRBV7-2,-,CASSLVSRTDTQYF,TGTGCCAGCAGCTTAGTGTCGCGCACAGATACGCAGTATTTT
-,15,TRBJ2-1,TRBV30,TRBD2,CARTGTSGAYNEQFF,TGTGCCCGGACCGGGACTAGCGGGGCCTACAATGAGCAGTTCTTC
-,17,TRBJ1-6,TRBV7-8,TRBD1,CASSLGTQGALNSPLHF,TGTGCCAGCAGCTTAGGGACCCAGGGGGCGTTGAATTCACCCCTCCACTTT
-,11,TRBJ2-1,TRBV6-6,-,CASSPYNEQFF,TGTGCCAGCAGTCCATACAATGAGCAGTTCTTC
once,12,TRBJ2-1,TRBV11-2,TRBD1,CASSFTGGEQFF,TGTGCCAGCAGCTTCACAGGGGGTGAGCAGTTCTTC
-,15,TRBJ2-5,TRBV2,-,CASSVQPALGETQYF,TGTGCCAGCAGTGTTCAGCCAGCGCTCGGGGAGACCCAGTACTTC